The clone carrying this T cell receptor (beta chain) occurred a few times. Its specificity is unknown. Some clones are missing from TCRdb's copy, which holds only in-frame ones; the method was immunoSEQ multiplex PCR. The table lists about 50,000 clones, 86% of them singletons, with under 6.5% in the top ten. This entry comes from a study of T cell clonotyping in hematopoietic cell transplantation. About the research overall: Pretransplant recipient samples were taken after cytoreduction.

Trimming stripped 1 base from V and 0 bases from J, with 13 bases between. CDR1 SGHVS and CDR2 FQNEAQ come from the germline V gene. This CDR3 is 17 amino acids long. Time point denoted: recipient sample about 28 days before transplant, after cytoreduction. Recipients were bled about 28 days pretransplant and at posttransplant days 30, 100, 180. Study-level findings and limits: At the given depth, recipient repertoires were over 95% de novo clonotypes. Recipient TCR diversity dropped after transplant; expanded clonotypes rose from day 30 to 180.

This TCR derives from a man aged 55-75 years with biphenotypic leukemia. Some clones in this sample may be carry-over from other donors' samples. The chain is built from TRBV7-8 and TRBJ1-5; tentative D call: TRBD1 (6 bases). The sample consisted of peripheral blood mononuclear cells, taken before stem cell transplant. This CDR3 reads CASSLGRGRDSNQPQHF. The DNA for the CDR3 is TGTGCCAGCAGCTTAGGCCGGGGGCGGGATAGCAATCAGCCCCAGCATTTT.